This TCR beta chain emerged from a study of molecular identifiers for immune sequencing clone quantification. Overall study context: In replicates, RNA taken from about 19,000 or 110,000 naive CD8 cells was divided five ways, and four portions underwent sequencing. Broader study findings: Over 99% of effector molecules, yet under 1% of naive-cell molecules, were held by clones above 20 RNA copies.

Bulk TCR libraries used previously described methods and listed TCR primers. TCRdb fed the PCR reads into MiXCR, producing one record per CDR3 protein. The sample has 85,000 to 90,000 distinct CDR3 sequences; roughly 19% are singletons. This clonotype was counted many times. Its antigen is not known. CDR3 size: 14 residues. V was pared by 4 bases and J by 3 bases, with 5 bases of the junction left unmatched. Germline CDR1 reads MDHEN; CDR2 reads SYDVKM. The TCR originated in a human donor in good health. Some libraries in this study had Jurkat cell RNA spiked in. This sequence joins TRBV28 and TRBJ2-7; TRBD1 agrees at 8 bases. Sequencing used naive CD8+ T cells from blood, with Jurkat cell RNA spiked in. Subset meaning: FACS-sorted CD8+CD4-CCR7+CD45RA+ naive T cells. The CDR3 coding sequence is TGTGCCAGCAGTTACAGGACAGGGTTCTACGAGCAGTACTTC. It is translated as CASSYRTGFYEQYF.